This T cell receptor (beta chain) was documented in a study of shared clonotypes between healthy human individuals. CD8 cells classed as naive were CD45RO-negative and positively selected for CCR7, excluding terminally differentiated effector memory CD45RA+ cells. Whole-study findings and limits: Specimens sampled were limited to blood, with tissue repertoires likely differing. Naive subsets generally had larger estimated richness than memory subsets.

Deep-level running was used for the assay. In the original analysis: ImmunoSEQ yielded junction-only sequences lacking quality scores, so filtering differed. Sequencing used immunoSEQ multiplex PCR; TCRdb keeps in-frame clones, though not all of them. V, J and clone size reflect that table, while D and trimming were determined from the DNA. The sample lists about 2 million clones, over 85% occurring once. This clone appeared once. Its antigen remains unknown. V was pared by 2 bases and J by 4 bases, with 19 bases between. This CDR3 is built from 17 residues. Germline CDR1 reads LNHDA; CDR2 reads SQIVND (reference sequence).

Material for sequencing was naive CD8+ T cells sorted from blood. The source is a young man in good health. The chain employs TRBV19 and TRBJ2-3; D perhaps matches TRBD2 (6 bases). CDR3 coding DNA: TGTGCCAGTAGTATACAAGGACCTGTCGGGGAGGCAGATACGCAGTATTTT. Protein sequence: CASSIQGPVGEADTQYF.